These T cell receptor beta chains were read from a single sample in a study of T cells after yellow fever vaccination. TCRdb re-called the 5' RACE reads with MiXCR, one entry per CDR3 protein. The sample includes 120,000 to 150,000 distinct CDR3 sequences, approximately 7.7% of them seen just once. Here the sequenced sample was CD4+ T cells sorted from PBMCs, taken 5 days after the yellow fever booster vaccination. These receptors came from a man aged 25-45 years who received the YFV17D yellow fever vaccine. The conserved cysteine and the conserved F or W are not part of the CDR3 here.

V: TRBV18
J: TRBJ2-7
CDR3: ASSPDGGVGYEQY

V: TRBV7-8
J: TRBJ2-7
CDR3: ASSADHEQY

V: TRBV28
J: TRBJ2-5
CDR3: ASSFRSAKETQY

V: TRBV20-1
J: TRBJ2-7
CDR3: SARPPPHIAGTKTYEQY

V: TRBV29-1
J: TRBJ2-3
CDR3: SVDLRGGTDTQY

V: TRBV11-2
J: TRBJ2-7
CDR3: ASSGGGREYLKSANYEQY

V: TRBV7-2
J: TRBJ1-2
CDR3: ASSLASGGRGYGYT

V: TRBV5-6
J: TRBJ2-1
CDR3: ASSSPDGQGSGEQF

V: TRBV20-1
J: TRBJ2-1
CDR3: CARDLLAGAYNEQF

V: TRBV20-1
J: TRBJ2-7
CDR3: SASGSLNYEQY

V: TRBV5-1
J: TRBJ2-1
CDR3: ASSQTSVYEQF

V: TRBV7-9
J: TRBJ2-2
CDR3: ASSLAGTGGTTGELF

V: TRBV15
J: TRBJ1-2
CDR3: ATSRDLSGTRYGYT

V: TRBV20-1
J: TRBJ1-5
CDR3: SARGDYSNQPQH

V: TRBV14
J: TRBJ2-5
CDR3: ASSRQLRDGTQY

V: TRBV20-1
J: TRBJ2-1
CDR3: SASTGLAGGGSYNEQF

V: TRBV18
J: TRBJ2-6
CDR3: ASSPSVGAGANVLT

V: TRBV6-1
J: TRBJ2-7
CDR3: ASRRAGDPYEQY

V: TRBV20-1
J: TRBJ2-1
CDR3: SASSGSSYNEQF

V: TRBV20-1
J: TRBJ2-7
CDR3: SADDSYEQY

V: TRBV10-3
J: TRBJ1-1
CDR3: AIIPQGATEAF

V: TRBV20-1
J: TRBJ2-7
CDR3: SAEPGQGLSSEQY

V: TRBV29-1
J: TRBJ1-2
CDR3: SVDGKNGYT

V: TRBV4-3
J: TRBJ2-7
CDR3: ASSQGTSGFYEQY

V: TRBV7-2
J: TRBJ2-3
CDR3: ASTPLGGATDTQY

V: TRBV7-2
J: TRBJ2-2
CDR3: ASSLVGRTGELF

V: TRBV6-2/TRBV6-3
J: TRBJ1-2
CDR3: ASSVHRNNYGYT

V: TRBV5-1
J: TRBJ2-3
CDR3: ASSLLSRTGGTDTQY

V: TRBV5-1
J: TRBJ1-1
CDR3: ASSFQVGTEAF

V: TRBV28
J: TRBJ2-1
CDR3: ASSLFSGTSYNEQF

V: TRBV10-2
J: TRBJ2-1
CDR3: ASSDPGGNNEQF

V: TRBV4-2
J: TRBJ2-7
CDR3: ASSHSSEYEQY

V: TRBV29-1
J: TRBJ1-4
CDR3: SAKVGGSNEKLF

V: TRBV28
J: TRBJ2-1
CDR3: ASSLLASWGEQF

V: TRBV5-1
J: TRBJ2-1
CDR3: ASSLESGTYNEQF

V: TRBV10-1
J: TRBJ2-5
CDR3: ASSDSSPEEGRETQY

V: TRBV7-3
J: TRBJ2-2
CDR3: ASSPLSATGELF

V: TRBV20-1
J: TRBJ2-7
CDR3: SARREGPREQY

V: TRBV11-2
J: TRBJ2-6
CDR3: ASSPSGDRRHSGANVLT

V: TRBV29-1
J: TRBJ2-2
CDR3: SVNGQSGNTGELF

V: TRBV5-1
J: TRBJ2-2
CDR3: ASSLPRGGELF